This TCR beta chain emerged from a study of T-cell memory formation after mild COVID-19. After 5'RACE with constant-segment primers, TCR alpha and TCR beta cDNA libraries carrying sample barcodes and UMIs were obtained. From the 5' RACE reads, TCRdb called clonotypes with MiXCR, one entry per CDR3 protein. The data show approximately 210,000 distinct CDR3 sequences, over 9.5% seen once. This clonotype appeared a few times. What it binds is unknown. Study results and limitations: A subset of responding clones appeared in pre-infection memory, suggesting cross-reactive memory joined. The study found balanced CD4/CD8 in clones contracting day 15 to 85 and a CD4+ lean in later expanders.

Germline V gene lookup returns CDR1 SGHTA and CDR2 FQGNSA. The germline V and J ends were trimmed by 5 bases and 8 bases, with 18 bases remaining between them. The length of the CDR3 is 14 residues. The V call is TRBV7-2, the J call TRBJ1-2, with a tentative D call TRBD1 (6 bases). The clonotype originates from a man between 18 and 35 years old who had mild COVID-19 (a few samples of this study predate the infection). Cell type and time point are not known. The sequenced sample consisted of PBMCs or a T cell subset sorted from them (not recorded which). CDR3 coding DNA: TGTGCCAGCAGCCCCGGTAGGGGGGGCATGGGCTACACCTTC. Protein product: CASSPGRGGMGYTF.